This T cell receptor beta chain was sequenced during a study of T-cell reconstitution after alpha-beta-depleted transplantation in children. This clonotype was counted ten times or more. TCRbeta library construction was performed incorporating unique molecular identifiers. In TCRdb, the PCR reads were re-called with MiXCR into one record per CDR3 protein. The sample holds about 600,000 distinct CDR3 sequences, about 10% seen once. V shed 6 bases and J shed 8 bases, with 23 bases lying between them. The CDR3 is 15 amino acids. Germline values: CDR1 SQVTM, CDR2 ANQGSEA. Material: PBMCs from the stem cell graft donor, obtained from the stem cell graft. The V call is TRBV29-1, the J call TRBJ2-1; the D gene is possibly TRBD2 (6 bases). The origin of this receptor is a human donor who donated a stem cell graft to a child with acute myeloid leukemia. This chain's CDR3 is CSVQMRLGVGHEQFF. The CDR3 DNA reads as TGCAGCGTGCAAATGAGACTAGGGGTTGGTCATGAGCAGTTCTTC.